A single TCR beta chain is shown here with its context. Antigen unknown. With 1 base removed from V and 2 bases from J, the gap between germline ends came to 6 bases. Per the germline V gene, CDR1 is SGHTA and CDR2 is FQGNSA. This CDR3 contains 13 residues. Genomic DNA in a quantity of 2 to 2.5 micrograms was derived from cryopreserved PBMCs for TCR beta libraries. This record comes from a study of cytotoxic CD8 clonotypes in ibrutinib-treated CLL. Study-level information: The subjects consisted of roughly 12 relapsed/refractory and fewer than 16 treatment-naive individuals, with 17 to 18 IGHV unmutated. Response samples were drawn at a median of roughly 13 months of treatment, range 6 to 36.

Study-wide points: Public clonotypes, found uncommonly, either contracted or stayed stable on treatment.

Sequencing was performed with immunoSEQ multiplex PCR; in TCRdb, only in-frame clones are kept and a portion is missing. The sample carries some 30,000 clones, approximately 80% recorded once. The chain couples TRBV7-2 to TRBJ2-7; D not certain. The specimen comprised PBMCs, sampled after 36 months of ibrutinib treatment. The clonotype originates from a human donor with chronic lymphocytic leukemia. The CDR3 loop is CASSLEATYEQYF. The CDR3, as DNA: TGTGCCAGCAGCTTAGAGGCTACCTACGAGCAGTACTTC.